This T cell receptor (beta chain) originates from a study of blood T cell repertoires in COVID-19. Under the authors' procedure: Amplification of reference gene primers was used by the study to estimate nucleated cell counts. Here immunoSEQ multiplex PCR was the method, and the copy in TCRdb shows in-frame clones only, minus some. The DNA gave D and trimming, while V, J and clone size come from that table. The repertoire consists of roughly 90,000 clones, with 80% occurring once and the leading ten covering around a tenth. Germline CDR1 is DFQATT and CDR2 is SNEGSKA (reference sequence). The germline V and J ends were trimmed by 3 bases and 7 bases, with 7 bases remaining between them. The CDR3 totals 11 residues.

The receptor was derived from a woman in her seventies with acute or convalescent COVID-19. Input material: peripheral blood. This sequence joins TRBV20-1 and TRBJ2-1; tentative D call: TRBD1 (6 bases). The CDR3 sequence is CSASRGNEQFF. CDR3 bases: TGCAGTGCTAGTAGGGGGAATGAGCAGTTCTTC.